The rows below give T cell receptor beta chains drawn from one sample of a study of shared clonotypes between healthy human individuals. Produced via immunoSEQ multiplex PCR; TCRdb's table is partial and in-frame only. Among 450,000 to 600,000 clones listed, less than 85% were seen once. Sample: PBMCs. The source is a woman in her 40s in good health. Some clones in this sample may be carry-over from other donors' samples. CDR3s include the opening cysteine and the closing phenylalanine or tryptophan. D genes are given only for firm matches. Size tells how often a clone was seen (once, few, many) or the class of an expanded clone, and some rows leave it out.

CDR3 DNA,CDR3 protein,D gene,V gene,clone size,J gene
TGCGCCAGCAGCCATCCCATAGGAGCAGGCTCTGGAAACACCATATATTTT,CASSHPIGAGSGNTIYF,NA,TRBV4-1,NA,TRBJ1-3
TGTGCCAGCAGCTTAGGCCTGGGACTCAGCTACGAGCAGTACTTC,CASSLGLGLSYEQYF,NA,TRBV11-2,NA,TRBJ2-7
TGTGCCAGCACCGGGGGAGTGAGCACCGGGGAGCTGTTTTTT,CASTGGVSTGELFF,NA,TRBV6-1,NA,TRBJ2-2
TGTGCCAGCAGTCCGGGGACAGTACCCTCCTACGAGCAGTACTTC,CASSPGTVPSYEQYF,TRBD1,TRBV27,NA,TRBJ2-7
TGCGCCAGCAGCCCGAGGGGGGGCCAGGGCGAGACCCAGTACTTC,CASSPRGGQGETQYF,NA,TRBV5-1,few,TRBJ2-5
TGTGCCAGCTGTAAAACAGGGATAACCTACGAGCAGTACTTC,CASCKTGITYEQYF,NA,TRBV28,NA,TRBJ2-7
TGTGCCAGCAGTTTATCGACAGGGGATGAAAAACTGTTTTTT,CASSLSTGDEKLFF,TRBD1,TRBV27,once,TRBJ1-4
TGTGCCAGTAGTATAGTCGATAGCAAGGACATTCAGTACTTC,CASSIVDSKDIQYF,NA,TRBV19,NA,TRBJ2-4
TGTGCCAGCTCACCAACTCTGGGTGAGAACACTGAAGCTTTCTTT,CASSPTLGENTEAFF,NA,TRBV18,NA,TRBJ1-1
TGTGCCAACCAAACCAACCGGGCAAGCTCCTACGAGCAGTACTTC,CANQTNRASSYEQYF,NA,TRBV27,NA,TRBJ2-7
TGTGCCAGCAGTCCAGGGCAGGGACGAAGCTATGGCTACACCTTC,CASSPGQGRSYGYTF,NA,TRBV6-5,NA,TRBJ1-2
TGCGCCACCTCACGGGGGTCTGGAGAAAAACTGTTTTTT,CATSRGSGEKLFF,NA,TRBV5-1,NA,TRBJ1-4
TGTGCCAGCAGCGTCTTAGCGGGAACGTACAATGAGCAGTTCTTC,CASSVLAGTYNEQFF,TRBD2,TRBV9,NA,TRBJ2-1
TGTGCCAGCAGTGCTGTGACAGGGGGGACTGAAGCTTTCTTT,CASSAVTGGTEAFF,TRBD1,TRBV2,NA,TRBJ1-1
TGCGCCAGCAGCTTAAGAGTGCAAGAGACCCAGTACTTC,CASSLRVQETQYF,NA,TRBV5-1,NA,TRBJ2-5
TGTGCCAGCAGTTTAAGCCTAGCGGGAAAACAAGAGACCCAGTACTTC,CASSLSLAGKQETQYF,TRBD2,TRBV27,NA,TRBJ2-5
TGTGCCAGCAGCTACCGGACAGGGGGTGAGACCCAGTACTTC,CASSYRTGGETQYF,TRBD1,TRBV7-2,NA,TRBJ2-5
TGTGCCAGCTCCCCGGGACAGGGGAATTGGGAGCAGTACTTC,CASSPGQGNWEQYF,TRBD1,TRBV18,NA,TRBJ2-7
TGTGCCAGCAGTGAAGATTGGGGACTAGCGAACACAGATACGCAGTATTTT,CASSEDWGLANTDTQYF,TRBD2,TRBV6-1,NA,TRBJ2-3
TGTGCCATCAGTGTCGGACCCAACAATGAGCAGTTCTTC,CAISVGPNNEQFF,NA,TRBV10-3,NA,TRBJ2-1
TGTGCCAGCAACTCTCCGACTTCGAACACCGGGGAGCTGTTTTTT,CASNSPTSNTGELFF,NA,TRBV5-4,NA,TRBJ2-2
TGTGCCAGCTCCCCCGCCGGGTACGAGCAGTACTTC,CASSPAGYEQYF,NA,TRBV28,NA,TRBJ2-7
TGTGCCAGCAGTGTCGTTAGGGGGAGCTCTGGAAACACCATATATTTT,CASSVVRGSSGNTIYF,NA,TRBV6-1,NA,TRBJ1-3